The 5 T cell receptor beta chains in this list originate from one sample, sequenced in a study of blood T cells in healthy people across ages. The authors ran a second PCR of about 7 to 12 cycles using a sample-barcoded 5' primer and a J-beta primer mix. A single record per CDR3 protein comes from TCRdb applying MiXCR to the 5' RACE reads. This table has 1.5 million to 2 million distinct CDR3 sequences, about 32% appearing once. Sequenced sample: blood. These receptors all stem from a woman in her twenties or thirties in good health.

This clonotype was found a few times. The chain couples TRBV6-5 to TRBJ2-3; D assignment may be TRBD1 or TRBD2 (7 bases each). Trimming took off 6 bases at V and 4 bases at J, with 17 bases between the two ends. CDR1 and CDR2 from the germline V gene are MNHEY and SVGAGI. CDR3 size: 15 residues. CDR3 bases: TGTGCCAGCAGATACGGGGAGGGGGCGTCAGATACGCAGTATTTT. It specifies CASRYGEGASDTQYF.

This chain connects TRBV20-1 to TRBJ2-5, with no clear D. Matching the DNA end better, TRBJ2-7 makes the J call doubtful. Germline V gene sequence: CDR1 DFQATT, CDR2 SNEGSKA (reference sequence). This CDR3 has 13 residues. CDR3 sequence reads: CSASEVVTYEQYF. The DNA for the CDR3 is TGCAGTGCTAGCGAGGTAGTAACTTACGAGCAGTACTTC.

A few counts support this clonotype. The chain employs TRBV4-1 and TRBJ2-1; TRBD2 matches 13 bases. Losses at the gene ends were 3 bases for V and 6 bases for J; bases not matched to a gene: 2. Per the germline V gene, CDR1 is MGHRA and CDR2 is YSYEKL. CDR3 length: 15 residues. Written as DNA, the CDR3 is TGCGCCAGCAGCCATGGGACTAGCGGGACCAATGAGCAGTTCTTC. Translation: CASSHGTSGTNEQFF.

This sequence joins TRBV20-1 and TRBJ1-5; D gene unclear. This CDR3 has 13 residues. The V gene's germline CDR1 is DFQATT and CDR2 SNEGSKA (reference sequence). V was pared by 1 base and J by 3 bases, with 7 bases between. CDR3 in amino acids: CSARVTLNQPQHF. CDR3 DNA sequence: TGCAGTGCTAGAGTAACGCTCAATCAGCCCCAGCATTTT.

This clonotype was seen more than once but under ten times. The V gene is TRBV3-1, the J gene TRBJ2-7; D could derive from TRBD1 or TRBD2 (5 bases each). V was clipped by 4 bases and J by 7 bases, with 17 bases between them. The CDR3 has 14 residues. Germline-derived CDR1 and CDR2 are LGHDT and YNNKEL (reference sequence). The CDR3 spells CASSLLLGEREQYF. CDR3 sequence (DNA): TGTGCCAGCAGCCTCCTGCTGGGGGAACGGGAGCAGTACTTC.